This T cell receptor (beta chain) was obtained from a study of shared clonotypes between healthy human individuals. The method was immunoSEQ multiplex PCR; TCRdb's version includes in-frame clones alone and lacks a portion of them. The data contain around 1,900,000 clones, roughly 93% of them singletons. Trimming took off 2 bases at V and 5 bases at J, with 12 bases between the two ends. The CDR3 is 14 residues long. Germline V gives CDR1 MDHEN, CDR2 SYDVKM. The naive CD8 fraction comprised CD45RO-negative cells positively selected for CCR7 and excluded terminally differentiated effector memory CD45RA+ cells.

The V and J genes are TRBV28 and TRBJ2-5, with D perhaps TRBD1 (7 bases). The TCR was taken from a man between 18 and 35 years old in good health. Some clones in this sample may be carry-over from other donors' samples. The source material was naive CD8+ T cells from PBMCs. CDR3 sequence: CASSLLQGRETQYF. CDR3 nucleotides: TGTGCCAGCAGTTTACTACAGGGGAGGGAGACCCAGTACTTC.